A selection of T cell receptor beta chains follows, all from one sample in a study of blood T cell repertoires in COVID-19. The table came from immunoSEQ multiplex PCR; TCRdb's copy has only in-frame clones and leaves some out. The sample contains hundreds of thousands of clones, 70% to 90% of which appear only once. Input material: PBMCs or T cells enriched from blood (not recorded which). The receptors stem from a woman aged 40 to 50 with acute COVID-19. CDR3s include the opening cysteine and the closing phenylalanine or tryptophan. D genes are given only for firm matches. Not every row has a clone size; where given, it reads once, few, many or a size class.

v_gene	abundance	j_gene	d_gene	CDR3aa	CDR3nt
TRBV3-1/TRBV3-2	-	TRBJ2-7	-	CASSQVTDEQYF	TGTGCCAGCAGCCAAGTAACGGACGAGCAGTACTTC
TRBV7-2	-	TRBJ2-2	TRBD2	CASSLVGGSLLTGELFF	TGTGCCAGCAGCTTAGTGGGCGGGAGCTTACTAACCGGGGAGCTGTTTTTT
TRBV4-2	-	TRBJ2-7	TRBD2	CASSPSGSSYEQYF	TGTGCCAGCAGCCCTAGCGGGAGCTCCTACGAGCAGTACTTC
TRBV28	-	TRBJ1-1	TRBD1	CASSTGQGAYTEAFF	TGTGCCAGCAGTACAGGACAGGGGGCGTACACTGAAGCTTTCTTT
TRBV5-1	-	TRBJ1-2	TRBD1	CASTSTGTGTTGYTF	TGCGCCAGCACCTCAACCGGGACAGGGACCACCGGCTACACCTTC
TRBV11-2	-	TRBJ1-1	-	CASSSRTFPPTEAFF	TGTGCCAGCAGCTCAAGGACTTTCCCCCCGACTGAAGCTTTCTTT
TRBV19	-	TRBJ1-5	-	CASSSGGSPQPQHF	TGTGCCAGTAGTTCGGGCGGGTCGCCTCAGCCCCAGCATTTT
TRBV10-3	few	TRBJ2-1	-	CAISERGQNSYNEQFF	TGTGCCATCAGTGAGAGAGGACAGAACTCCTACAATGAGCAGTTCTTC
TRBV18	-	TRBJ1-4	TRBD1	CASSPVGRGEKLFF	TGTGCCAGCTCACCCGTTGGCAGGGGGGAAAAACTGTTTTTT
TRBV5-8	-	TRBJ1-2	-	CASSLGSKPGGYGYTF	TGTGCCAGCAGCTTGGGGAGTAAACCGGGGGGATATGGCTACACCTTC
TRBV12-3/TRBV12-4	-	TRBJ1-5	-	CASSSQGFQPQHF	TGTGCCAGCAGTTCACAGGGATTCCAGCCCCAGCATTTT
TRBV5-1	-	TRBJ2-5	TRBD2	CASSLGSGRRETQYF	TGCGCCAGCAGCTTGGGTAGCGGGCGTAGAGAGACCCAGTACTTC
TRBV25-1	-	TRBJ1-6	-	CASRGLNNSPLHF	TGTGCCAGCAGGGGACTCAATAATTCACCCCTCCACTTT
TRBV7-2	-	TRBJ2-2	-	CASSLQGYTGELFF	TGTGCCAGCAGCTTACAGGGGTACACCGGGGAGCTGTTTTTT
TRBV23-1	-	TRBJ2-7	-	CASSPKSHYSVEQYF	TGCGCCAGCAGTCCGAAGTCCCACTACTCGGTCGAGCAGTACTTC
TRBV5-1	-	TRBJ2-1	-	CASSLEPGGNEQFF	TGCGCCAGCAGCTTGGAACCCGGCGGCAATGAGCAGTTCTTC
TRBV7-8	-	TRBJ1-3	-	CASSLRQGFSGNTIYF	TGTGCCAGCAGCTTGAGGCAGGGGTTCTCTGGAAACACCATATATTTT
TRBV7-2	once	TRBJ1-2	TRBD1	CASSRRDRGNGYTF	TGTGCCAGCAGCCGCCGGGACAGGGGCAACGGCTACACCTTC
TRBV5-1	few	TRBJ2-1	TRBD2	CASSITPSGRATEQFF	TGCGCCAGCAGCATTACCCCTAGCGGGAGGGCGACTGAGCAGTTCTTC
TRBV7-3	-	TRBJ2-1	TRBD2	CASSQYSGRAGEQFF	TGTGCCAGCAGCCAGTATAGCGGGAGGGCCGGTGAGCAGTTCTTC
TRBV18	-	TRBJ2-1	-	CASSLARSGRYNEQFF	TGTGCCAGCTCCCTGGCGCGGAGCGGGCGTTACAATGAGCAGTTCTTC
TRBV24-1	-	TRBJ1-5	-	CATSDGGSSNQPQHF	TGTGCCACCAGTGACGGAGGCAGTAGCAATCAGCCCCAGCATTTT
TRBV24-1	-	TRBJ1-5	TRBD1	CATSDRNRGSNQPQHF	TGTGCCACCAGTGACCGGAACAGGGGCAGCAATCAGCCCCAGCATTTT
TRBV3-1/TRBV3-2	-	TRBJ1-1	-	CASRYMNTEAFF	TGTGCCAGCAGGTATATGAACACTGAAGCTTTCTTT
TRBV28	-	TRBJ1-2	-	CASSSRGSDYGYTF	TGTGCCAGCAGTTCCAGGGGATCGGACTATGGCTACACCTTC
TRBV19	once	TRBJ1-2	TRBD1	CASSPSFTPGGVYGYTF	TGTGCCAGTAGTCCAAGCTTTACCCCAGGGGGCGTCTATGGCTACACCTTC
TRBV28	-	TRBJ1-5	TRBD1	CASSSHGQGPHQPQHF	TGTGCCAGCAGTTCCCACGGACAGGGACCCCATCAGCCCCAGCATTTT
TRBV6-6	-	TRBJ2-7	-	CASTIGPGGVNEQYF	TGTGCCAGCACCATAGGGCCTGGAGGGGTGAACGAGCAGTACTTC
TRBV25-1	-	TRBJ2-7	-	CASSEIRDYEQYF	TGTGCCAGCAGTGAAATCAGGGACTACGAGCAGTACTTC
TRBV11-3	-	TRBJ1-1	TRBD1	CASNRRQGNTEAFF	TGTGCCAGCAACCGAAGACAGGGGAACACTGAAGCTTTCTTT